Below, 18 T cell receptor beta chains from the same sample are listed, as sequenced in a study of blood T cell repertoires in COVID-19. Data came from immunoSEQ multiplex PCR; TCRdb stores just in-frame clones and leaves some out. The table lists tens of thousands of clones, approximately 80% of them singletons. The specimen was peripheral blood. All receptors come from a man older than 75 with active or convalescent COVID-19.

The chain uses TRBV6-5 and TRBJ1-3; 7 bases match TRBD1. The trim removed 6 bases at V and 0 bases at J, leaving 5 bases unmatched. This CDR3 region has 15 residues. Germline V gives CDR1 MNHEY, CDR2 SVGAGI. CDR3 in DNA: TGTGCCAGCAGAAAGGGGGCTACCTCTGGAAACACCATATATTTT. This encodes CASRKGATSGNTIYF.

The table lists this clone with a count of one. The chain uses TRBV18 and TRBJ2-3; the match to TRBD2 covers 9 bases. CDR3 length: 17 residues. Losses at the gene ends were 3 bases for V and 6 bases for J; bases not matched to a gene: 13. The germline V gene has CDR1 KGHSH and CDR2 LQKENI. For the CDR3, the DNA is TGTGCCAGCTCACCTTCGGCTAGCGGGATTGTTGGTGATACGCAGTATTTT. Translated, it gives CASSPSASGIVGDTQYF.

The chain recombines TRBV18 with TRBJ1-2; weak D call: TRBD1 (6 bases). This CDR3 contains 14 residues. V was trimmed by 5 bases and J by 8 bases, leaving 18 bases between them. CDR1 is KGHSH, CDR2 LQKENI, per germline. The CDR3 DNA follows: TGTGCCAGCTCATCAAGGACAGACTCGGGAGGCTACACCTTC. Translating it yields CASSSRTDSGGYTF.

The gene calls are TRBV4-1 and TRBJ2-3; TRBD2 agrees at 7 bases. J gave up 3 bases and V 2 bases, and 8 bases lay outside the gene matches. CDR3 length: 16 amino acids. Germline loops: CDR1 MGHRA, CDR2 YSYEKL. The CDR3 nucleotides read TGCGCCAGCAGCCAAATGGGGTCCGGGAGGACAGATACGCAGTATTTT. As protein: CASSQMGSGRTDTQYF.

The chain carries TRBV3-1 (or the pseudogene TRBV3-2) and TRBJ2-3, with D perhaps TRBD2 (6 bases). Germline assignment: CDR1 LGHDT and CDR2 YNNKEL (reference sequence). V gave up 4 bases and J gave up 1 base, with 15 bases separating them. The CDR3 is 16 amino acids. The CDR3 loop is CASSRGLAHGTDTQYF. The CDR3 DNA follows: TGTGCCAGCAGCCGGGGACTCGCCCACGGCACAGATACGCAGTATTTT.

This clone was observed a handful of times. The chain links TRBV4-3 to TRBJ2-5, with 9 nucleotides matching TRBD2. V lost 2 bases, J lost 2 bases, and 6 bases stayed unmatched. Per germline, CDR1 LGHNA and CDR2 YSLEER. This CDR3 region has 16 residues. The DNA of the CDR3 is TGCGCCAGCAGCCAATGGCGGGGGGGGCAACAAGAGACCCAGTACTTC. Protein sequence: CASSQWRGGQQETQYF.

CDR3 coding DNA: TGCGCCAGCAGTGAGTCGACAGGCACAGATACGCAGTATTTT. Its protein product is CASSESTGTDTQYF. The chain combines TRBV10-2 with TRBJ2-3, with D possibly matching TRBD1 (5 bases). Germline assignment: CDR1 WSHSY and CDR2 SAAADI. The CDR3 has 14 residues. V lost 0 bases and J 1 base, leaving 5 bases between the germline ends.

This clone occurred once. The chain couples TRBV2 to TRBJ2-1, with TRBD2 identical over 10 bases. Germline V gene sequence: CDR1 SNHLY, CDR2 FYNNEI. This CDR3 is 16 amino acids long. Trimming took 4 bases from V and 3 from J; bases not matched to a gene: 6. The chain's CDR3 is CASSVASGGNYNEQFF. CDR3 nucleotides: TGTGCCAGCAGTGTGGCTAGCGGGGGAAACTACAATGAGCAGTTCTTC.

This clone was recorded a few times. The chain employs TRBV11-2 and TRBJ1-3; possible D gene TRBD1, 5 bases. Germline values: CDR1 SGHAT, CDR2 FQNNGV. The CDR3 has 15 residues. V was clipped by 5 bases and J by 2 bases, with 13 bases between them. The CDR3 spells CASSHPRGTGNTIYF. CDR3 DNA sequence: TGTGCCAGCAGCCATCCCCGGGGGACTGGAAACACCATATATTTT.

The J gene is TRBJ2-7, the V gene TRBV5-1, with D possibly being TRBD2 (6 bases). Trimming took off 1 base at V and 3 bases at J, with 20 bases between the two ends. This CDR3 is 17 amino acids long. Germline CDR1 and CDR2: SGHRS and YFSETQ. As DNA, the CDR3 is TGCGCCAGCAGCTTGACCATGAATGTGGGGACTGACTACGAGCAGTACTTC. Translation gives CASSLTMNVGTDYEQYF.

The rearrangement links TRBV7-2 to TRBJ1-6; D not resolved. From germline, CDR1 is SGHTA and CDR2 FQGNSA. V dropped 2 bases and J dropped 0 bases, with 8 bases sitting between them. CDR3 length: 16 residues. The CDR3 DNA follows: TGTGCCAGCAGCTTAACGCCGGGCTCCTATAATTCACCCCTCCACTTT. Its translation is CASSLTPGSYNSPLHF.

The chain links TRBV5-1 to TRBJ2-1; 7 bases are a match to TRBD1. The J segment lost 0 bases and the V segment lost 4 bases, leaving 4 bases of the junction unmatched. The CDR3 covers 15 residues. CDR1 and CDR2 (germline): SGHRS, YFSETQ. The CDR3, as DNA: TGCGCCAGCAGCCTGACAGGGCTCTCCTACAATGAGCAGTTCTTC. Its protein product is CASSLTGLSYNEQFF.

For the CDR3, the DNA is TGTGCCAGCAGCCCAAAGCTAGGGGGCGCGTATTTCGGCAATGAGCAGTTCTTC. Translation: CASSPKLGGAYFGNEQFF. The gene calls are TRBV3-1 (or the pseudogene TRBV3-2) and TRBJ2-1, with TRBD1 matching over 7 bases. The trim removed 4 bases at V and 6 bases at J, leaving 18 bases unmatched. In germline, CDR1 is LGHDT, CDR2 YNNKEL (reference sequence). The CDR3 sequence is 18 residues long.

This clone was detected a few times. The chain has TRBV19 and TRBJ1-2; the D gene is possibly TRBD1 (5 bases). Germline V gene lookup returns CDR1 LNHDA and CDR2 SQIVND (reference sequence). The CDR3 length is 17 residues. V lost 3 bases to trimming and J lost 2 bases, with 19 bases between them. In nucleotides, the CDR3 is TGTGCCAGTAGTATTCGGCAGGGCAGTTCCAGCAACTATGGCTACACCTTC. Residues: CASSIRQGSSSNYGYTF.

The V call is TRBV5-1, the J call TRBJ2-2; 10 nucleotides agree with TRBD1. The V and J ends lost 4 bases and 6 bases, in that order; junction bases with no gene match: 12. Germline loops: CDR1 SGHRS, CDR2 YFSETQ. This CDR3 is built from 17 residues. CDR3 nucleotides: TGCGCCAGCAGCCCACGGCCGGGACAGGGGACCTCCGGGGAGCTGTTTTTT. It translates to CASSPRPGQGTSGELFF.

This rearrangement joins TRBV5-4 to TRBJ1-2; D gene unclear. V lost 0 bases and J 6 bases, leaving 12 bases between the germline ends. This CDR3 contains 14 residues. Germline V gives CDR1 SGHNT, CDR2 YYREEE (reference sequence). CDR3 coding DNA: TGTGCCAGCAGCTTGGGGGCGACGCGAGATGGCTACACCTTC. Its translation: CASSLGATRDGYTF. The entire variable domain, with the rest obtained from reference TRBV5-4 and TRBJ1-2, is as follows: ETGVTQSPTHLIKTRGQQVTLRCSSQSGHNTVSWYQQALGQGPQFIFQYYREEENGRGNFPPRFSGLQFPNYSSELNVNALELDDSALYLCASSLGATRDGYTFGSGTRLTVV.

The chain recombines TRBV6-2 or TRBV6-3 with TRBJ2-7; TRBD2 matches 8 bases. Germline V CDR1 and CDR2: MNHEY, SVGEGT. J gave up 3 bases and V 5 bases, and 15 bases lay outside the gene matches. CDR3 length: 17 amino acids. The CDR3 is CASSLRHRAGAHYEQYF. DNA of the CDR3: TGTGCCAGCAGTCTTCGCCATCGAGCGGGAGCCCACTACGAGCAGTACTTC.

This clone has only a few counts. The chain joins TRBV27 to TRBJ1-2; no reliable D call. CDR3 length equals 16 residues. V lost 0 bases, J lost 3 bases, and 14 bases lay in between. Germline V gene sequence: CDR1 MNHEY, CDR2 SMNVEV (reference sequence). The CDR3 DNA reads as TGTGCCAGCAGTTTATCCCTAAAAGACTCTTACTATGGCTACACCTTC. As protein: CASSLSLKDSYYGYTF.